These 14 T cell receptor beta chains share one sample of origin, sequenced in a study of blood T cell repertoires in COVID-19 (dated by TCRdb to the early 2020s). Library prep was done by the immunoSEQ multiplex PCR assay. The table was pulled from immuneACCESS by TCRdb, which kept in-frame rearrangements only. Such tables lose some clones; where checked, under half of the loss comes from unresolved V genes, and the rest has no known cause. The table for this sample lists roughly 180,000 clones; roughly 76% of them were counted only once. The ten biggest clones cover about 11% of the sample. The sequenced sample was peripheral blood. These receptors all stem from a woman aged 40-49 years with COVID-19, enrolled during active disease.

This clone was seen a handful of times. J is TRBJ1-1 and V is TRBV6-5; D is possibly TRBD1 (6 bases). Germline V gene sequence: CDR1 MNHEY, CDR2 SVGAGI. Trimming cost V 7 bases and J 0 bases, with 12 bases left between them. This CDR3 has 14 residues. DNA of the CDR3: TGTGCCAGCACTCTTGACAGGATGAACACTGAAGCTTTCTTT. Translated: CASTLDRMNTEAFF.

The CDR3 protein is CASSRRGSGNTIYF. The DNA of the CDR3 is TGTGCCAGTAGTCGGAGGGGCTCTGGAAACACCATATATTTT. The chain links TRBV19 to TRBJ1-3; TRBD1 might be the D (5 bases). Trimming pared 5 bases from V and 0 bases from J, leaving 8 bases between. There are 14 residues in the CDR3. The germline CDR1 and CDR2 sequences are LNHDA and SQIVND (reference sequence).

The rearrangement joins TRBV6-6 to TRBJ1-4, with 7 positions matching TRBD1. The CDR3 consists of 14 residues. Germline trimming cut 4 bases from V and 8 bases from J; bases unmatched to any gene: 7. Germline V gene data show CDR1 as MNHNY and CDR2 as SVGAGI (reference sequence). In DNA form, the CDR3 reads TGTGCCAGCAGTTCAGACAGGGAAGACGAAAAACTGTTTTTT. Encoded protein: CASSSDREDEKLFF.

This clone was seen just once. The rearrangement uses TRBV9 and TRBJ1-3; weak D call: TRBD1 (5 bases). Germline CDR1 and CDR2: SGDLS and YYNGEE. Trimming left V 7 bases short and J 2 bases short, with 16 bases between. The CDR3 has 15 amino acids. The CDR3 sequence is CASRGTGNAGNTIYF. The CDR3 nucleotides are TGTGCCAGCCGAGGGACTGGAAATGCTGGAAACACCATATATTTT.

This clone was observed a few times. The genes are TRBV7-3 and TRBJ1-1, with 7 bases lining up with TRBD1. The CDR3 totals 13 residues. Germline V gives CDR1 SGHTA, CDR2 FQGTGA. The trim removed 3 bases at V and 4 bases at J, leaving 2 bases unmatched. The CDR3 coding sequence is TGTGCCAGCAGCTTCAGACAGGGCACTGAAGCTTTCTTT. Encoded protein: CASSFRQGTEAFF.

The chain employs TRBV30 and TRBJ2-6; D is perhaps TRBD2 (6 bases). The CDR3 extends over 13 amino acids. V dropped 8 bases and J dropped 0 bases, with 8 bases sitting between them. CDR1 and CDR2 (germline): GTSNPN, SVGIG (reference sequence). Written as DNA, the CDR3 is TGTGCCCGGCGGGGCTCTGGGGCCAACGTCCTGACTTTC. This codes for CARRGSGANVLTF.

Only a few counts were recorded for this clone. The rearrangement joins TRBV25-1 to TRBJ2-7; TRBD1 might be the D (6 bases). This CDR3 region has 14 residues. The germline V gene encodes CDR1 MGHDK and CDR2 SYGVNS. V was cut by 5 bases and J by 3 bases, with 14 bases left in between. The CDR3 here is CASSPGTLIYEQYF. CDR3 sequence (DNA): TGTGCCAGCAGTCCCGGGACATTGATCTACGAGCAGTACTTC.

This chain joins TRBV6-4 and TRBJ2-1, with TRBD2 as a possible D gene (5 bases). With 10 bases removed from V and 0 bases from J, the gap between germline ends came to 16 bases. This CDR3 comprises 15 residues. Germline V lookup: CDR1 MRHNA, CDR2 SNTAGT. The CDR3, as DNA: TGTGCCATCCCTCGGACCACTAGCTCCTACAATGAGCAGTTCTTC. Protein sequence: CAIPRTTSSYNEQFF.

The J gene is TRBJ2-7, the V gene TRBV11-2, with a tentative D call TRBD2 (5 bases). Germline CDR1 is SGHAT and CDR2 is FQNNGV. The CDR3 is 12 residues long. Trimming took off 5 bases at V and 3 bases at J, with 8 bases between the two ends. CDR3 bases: TGTGCCAGCAGCGCCACTAGCTACGAGCAGTACTTC. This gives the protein CASSATSYEQYF.

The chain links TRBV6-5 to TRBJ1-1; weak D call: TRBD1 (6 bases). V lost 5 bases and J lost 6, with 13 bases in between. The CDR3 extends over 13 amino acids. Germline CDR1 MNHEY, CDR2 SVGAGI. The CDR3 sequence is CASSIQGDAEAFF. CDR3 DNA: TGTGCCAGCAGTATACAGGGTGACGCTGAAGCTTTCTTT.

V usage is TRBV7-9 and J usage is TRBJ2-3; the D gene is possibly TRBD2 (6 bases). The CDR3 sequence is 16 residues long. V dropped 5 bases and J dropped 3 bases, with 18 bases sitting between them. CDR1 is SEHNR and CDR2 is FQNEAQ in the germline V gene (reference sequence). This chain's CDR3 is CASSPSPSGGTDTQYF. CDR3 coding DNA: TGTGCCAGCAGCCCTTCCCCCTCCGGGGGAACAGATACGCAGTATTTT.

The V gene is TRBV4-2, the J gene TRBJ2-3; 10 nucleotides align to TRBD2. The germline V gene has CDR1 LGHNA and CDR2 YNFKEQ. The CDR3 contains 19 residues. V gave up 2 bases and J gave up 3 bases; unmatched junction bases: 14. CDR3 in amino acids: CASSQSGGGSGSRTDTQYF. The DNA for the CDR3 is TGTGCCAGCAGCCAAAGCGGGGGGGGTAGCGGGAGTAGGACAGATACGCAGTATTTT.

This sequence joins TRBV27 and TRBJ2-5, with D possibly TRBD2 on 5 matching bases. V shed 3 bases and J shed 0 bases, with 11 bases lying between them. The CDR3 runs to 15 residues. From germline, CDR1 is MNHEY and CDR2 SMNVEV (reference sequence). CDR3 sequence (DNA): TGTGCCAGCAGTTTTTCGCCCGGGGACCAAGAGACCCAGTACTTC. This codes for CASSFSPGDQETQYF.

The CDR3 sequence: CASSLSGTGGYTF. The DNA of the CDR3 is TGTGCCAGCAGTTTATCGGGGACTGGTGGCTACACCTTC. This chain uses TRBV27 with TRBJ1-2, with D maybe TRBD1 (5 bases). Germline V lookup: CDR1 MNHEY, CDR2 SMNVEV (reference sequence). CDR3 length: 13 residues. V shed 0 bases and J shed 7 bases, with 9 bases lying between them.